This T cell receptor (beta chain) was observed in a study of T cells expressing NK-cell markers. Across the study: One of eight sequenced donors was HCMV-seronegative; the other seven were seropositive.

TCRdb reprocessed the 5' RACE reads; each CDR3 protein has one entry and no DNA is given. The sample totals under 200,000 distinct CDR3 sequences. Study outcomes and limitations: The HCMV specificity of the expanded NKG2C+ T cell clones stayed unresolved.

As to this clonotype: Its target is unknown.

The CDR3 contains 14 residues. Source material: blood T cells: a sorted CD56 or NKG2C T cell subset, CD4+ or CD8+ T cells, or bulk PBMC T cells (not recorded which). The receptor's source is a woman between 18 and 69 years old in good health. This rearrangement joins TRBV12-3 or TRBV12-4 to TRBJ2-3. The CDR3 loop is CASSFSIEVDTQYF.